Listed below are T cell receptor beta chains from one sample, sequenced in a study of blood T cell repertoires in COVID-19. Some clones are missing from TCRdb's copy, which holds only in-frame ones; the method was immunoSEQ multiplex PCR. This sample has 430,000 or so clones; around nine tenths occur once, and the top ten carry less than 1.5%. Sequenced sample: PBMCs or T cells enriched from blood (not recorded which). These receptors came from a woman under 30 who had been exposed to COVID-19. Each CDR3 is given without its conserved first and last residue. The order of the fields is J gene, clone size, D gene, V gene, CDR3 protein. D genes are given only for firm matches. The size of a clone is reported for some rows only, either as once, few or many, or as a class for expanded clones.

>TRBJ2-1|-|TRBD1|TRBV29-1
SASRDREWDEQF
>TRBJ2-1|-|-|TRBV28
ASSSEVDYNEQF
>TRBJ1-1|-|-|TRBV7-8
ASSKGGNTEAF
>TRBJ2-7|-|TRBD2|TRBV2
ASTQQRGGEQY
>TRBJ2-5|-|TRBD1|TRBV7-6
ASSPYPDRGETQY
>TRBJ1-6|-|TRBD1|TRBV7-3
ASSFRDRGSPLH
>TRBJ1-4|once|TRBD1|TRBV5-6
ASSSPIRDRGDEKLF
>TRBJ1-4|once|-|TRBV7-8
AGSFSDRGEKLF
>TRBJ1-1|-|-|TRBV18
ASSPPWGGDTEAF
>TRBJ1-5|-|TRBD1|TRBV19
ASSIGTETGGRNNQPQH
>TRBJ1-3|-|-|TRBV3-1/TRBV3-2
ASSREDRRSGNTIY
>TRBJ2-7|-|-|TRBV5-1
ASSLVASGSYEQY
>TRBJ1-2|-|-|TRBV23-1
ASRHLQGFYGYT
>TRBJ1-2|-|TRBD1|TRBV6-5
ASSSGGSTYGYT
>TRBJ2-1|-|TRBD1|TRBV18
ASSPPTGGSYNEQF
>TRBJ2-7|once|TRBD2|TRBV4-1
ASSQGRAKSGTRHEQY
>TRBJ2-7|-|TRBD1|TRBV6-5
ASGGTGVSYEQY
>TRBJ1-5|-|TRBD1|TRBV6-2/TRBV6-3
ASSWTGHQPQH
>TRBJ2-2|once|TRBD1|TRBV7-2
ASSSRTGENTGELF
>TRBJ1-6|-|TRBD1|TRBV28
ASSLSDRGGNSPLH
>TRBJ2-7|few|-|TRBV3-1/TRBV3-2
ASSQGRREQY
>TRBJ1-1|few|TRBD1|TRBV16
ASSQWTGSGTEAF
>TRBJ2-2|-|-|TRBV6-5
ASSPIRTTGELF
>TRBJ2-3|-|-|TRBV4-3
ASSQFNTQY
>TRBJ1-1|-|-|TRBV7-2
ASSLRGGRVNTEAF
>TRBJ2-6|-|-|TRBV15
ATSSGPFISGANVLT
>TRBJ2-5|once|-|TRBV7-6
ASRQTPRAETQY
>TRBJ1-6|once|TRBD1|TRBV3-1/TRBV3-2
ASRGQLSSYNSPLH
>TRBJ1-6|-|-|TRBV27
ASSVRGLGVSPLH
>TRBJ2-7|-|TRBD2|TRBV5-1
ASSLSSGGSLYEQY
>TRBJ2-2|-|TRBD2|TRBV7-9
ASSPLSGGNTGELF
>TRBJ2-2|once|-|TRBV6-2/TRBV6-3
ASSLLRGKTGELF
>TRBJ2-7|-|-|TRBV7-9
ASSSGAYEQY
>TRBJ2-7|once|TRBD2|TRBV20-1
SASSISGRAGSSYEQY
>TRBJ1-2|-|-|TRBV15
ATSRGEGGRGYGYT
>TRBJ2-1|-|-|TRBV5-1
ASSLAQTPYNEQF
>TRBJ2-2|-|-|TRBV29-1
SVASGQHTGELF